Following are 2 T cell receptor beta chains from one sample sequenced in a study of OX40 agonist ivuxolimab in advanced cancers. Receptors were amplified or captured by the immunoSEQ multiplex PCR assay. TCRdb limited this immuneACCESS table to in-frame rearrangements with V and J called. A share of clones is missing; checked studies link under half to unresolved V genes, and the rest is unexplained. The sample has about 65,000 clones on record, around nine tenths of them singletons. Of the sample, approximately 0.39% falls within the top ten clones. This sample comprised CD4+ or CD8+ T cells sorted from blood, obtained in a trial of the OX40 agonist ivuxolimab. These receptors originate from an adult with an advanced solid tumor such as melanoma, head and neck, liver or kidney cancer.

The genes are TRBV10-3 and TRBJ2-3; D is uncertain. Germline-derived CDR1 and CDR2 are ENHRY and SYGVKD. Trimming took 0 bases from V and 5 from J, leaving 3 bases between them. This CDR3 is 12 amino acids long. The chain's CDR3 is CAISESQDTQYF. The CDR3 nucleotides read TGTGCCATCAGTGAGTCGCAAGATACGCAGTATTTT.

This CDR3 is CASSLVGGYSYNEQFF. The CDR3 nucleotides are TGTGCCAGCAGCTTAGTCGGCGGATACTCCTACAATGAGCAGTTCTTC. The chain joins TRBV7-3 to TRBJ2-1, with D hard to call. The V and J ends lost 2 bases and 0 bases respectively, with 11 bases between them. Germline V CDR1 and CDR2: SGHTA, FQGTGA. The CDR3 is 16 residues long.